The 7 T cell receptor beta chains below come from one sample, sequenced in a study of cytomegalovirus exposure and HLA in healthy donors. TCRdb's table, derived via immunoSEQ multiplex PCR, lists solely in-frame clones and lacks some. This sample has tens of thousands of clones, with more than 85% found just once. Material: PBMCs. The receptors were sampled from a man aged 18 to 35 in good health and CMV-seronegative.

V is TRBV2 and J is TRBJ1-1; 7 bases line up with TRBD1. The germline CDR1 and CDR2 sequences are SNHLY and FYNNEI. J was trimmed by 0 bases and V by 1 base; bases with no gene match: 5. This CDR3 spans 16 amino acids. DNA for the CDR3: TGTGCCAGCAGTGAAGGGACAGGCCTCTTGAACACTGAAGCTTTCTTT. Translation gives CASSEGTGLLNTEAFF.

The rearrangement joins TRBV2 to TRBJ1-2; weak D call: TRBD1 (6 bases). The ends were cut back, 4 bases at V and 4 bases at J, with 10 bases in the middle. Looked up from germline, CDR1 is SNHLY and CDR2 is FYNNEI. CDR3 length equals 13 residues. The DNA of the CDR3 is TGTGCCAGCAGTGCTGCAGGGGCCTATGGCTACACCTTC. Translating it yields CASSAAGAYGYTF.

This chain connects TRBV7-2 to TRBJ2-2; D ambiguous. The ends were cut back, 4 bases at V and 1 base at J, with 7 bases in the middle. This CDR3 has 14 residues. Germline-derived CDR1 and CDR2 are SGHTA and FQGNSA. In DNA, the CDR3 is TGTGCCAGCAGCTCTAACTTGAACACCGGGGAGCTGTTTTTT. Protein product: CASSSNLNTGELFF.

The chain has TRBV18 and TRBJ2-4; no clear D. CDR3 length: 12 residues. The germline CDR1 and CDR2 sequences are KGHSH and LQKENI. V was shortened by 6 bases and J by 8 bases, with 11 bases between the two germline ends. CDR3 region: CASSLEMDIQYF. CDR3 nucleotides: TGTGCCAGCTCTCTAGAGATGGACATTCAGTACTTC.

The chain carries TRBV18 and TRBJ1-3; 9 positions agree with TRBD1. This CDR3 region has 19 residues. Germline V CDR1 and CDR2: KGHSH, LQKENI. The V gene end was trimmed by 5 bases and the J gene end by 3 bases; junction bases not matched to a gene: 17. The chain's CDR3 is CASSFLIAGTGKDGNTIYF. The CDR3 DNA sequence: TGTGCCAGCTCATTCCTTATTGCCGGGACAGGGAAGGATGGAAACACCATATATTTT.

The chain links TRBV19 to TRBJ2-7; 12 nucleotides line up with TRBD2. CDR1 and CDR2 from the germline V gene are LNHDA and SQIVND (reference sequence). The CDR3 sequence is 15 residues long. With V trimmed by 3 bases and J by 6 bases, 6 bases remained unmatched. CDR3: CASSILAGGHREQYF. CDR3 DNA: TGTGCCAGTAGTATCCTAGCGGGAGGGCATCGCGAGCAGTACTTC.

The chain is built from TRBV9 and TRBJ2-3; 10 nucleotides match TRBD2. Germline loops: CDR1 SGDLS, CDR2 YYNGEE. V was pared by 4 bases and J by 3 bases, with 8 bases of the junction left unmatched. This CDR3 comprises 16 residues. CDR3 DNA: TGTGCCAGCAGCCCCGAAGCGGGGGGGCCAACAGATACGCAGTATTTT. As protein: CASSPEAGGPTDTQYF.